These 25 T cell receptor beta chains share one sample of origin, sequenced in a study of blood T cell repertoires in COVID-19. Assay: immunoSEQ multiplex PCR; the TCRdb copy retains only in-frame clones and omits some. The sample shows 40,000 to 60,000 clones, 86% of them seen only once. Sequencing was performed on peripheral blood. The receptors derive from a woman of 80 years or more with COVID-19, enrolled during active disease.

The chain links TRBV20-1 to TRBJ1-2; maybe TRBD1 (5 bases). Germline values: CDR1 DFQATT, CDR2 SNEGSKA (reference sequence). The ends were cut back, 3 bases at V and 4 bases at J, with 9 bases in the middle. This CDR3 has 12 residues. CDR3 coding DNA: TGCAGTGCTAGTGGTAGGGGCTATGGCTACACCTTC. Its protein is CSASGRGYGYTF.

This chain links TRBV27 with TRBJ1-1; D is perhaps TRBD1 (5 bases). Germline V lookup: CDR1 MNHEY, CDR2 SMNVEV (reference sequence). This CDR3 is 13 amino acids long. The V end lost 10 bases, the J end lost 10 bases, and 22 bases lay between the germline ends. The CDR3 reads CATIRGRAARAFF. CDR3 nucleotide sequence: TGTGCCACCATTCGAGGCAGGGCGGCTAGAGCTTTCTTT.

The chain is built from TRBV19 and TRBJ1-4, with D maybe TRBD1 (5 bases). Germline CDR1 LNHDA, CDR2 SQIVND (reference sequence). With 7 bases removed from V and 8 bases from J, the gap between germline ends came to 20 bases. The CDR3 sequence is 15 residues long. The CDR3 DNA reads TGTGCCAGTAACAGCCAGGGACTCCGAGAGGAAAAACTGTTTTTT. Residues: CASNSQGLREEKLFF.

The chain is built from TRBV5-1 and TRBJ1-3; D gene ambiguous. Looked up from germline, CDR1 is SGHRS and CDR2 is YFSETQ. This CDR3 is 13 amino acids long. V lost 4 bases, J lost 3 bases, and 8 bases lay in between. CDR3 nucleotide sequence: TGCGCCAGCAGCCCGGAGAGTGGAAACACCATATATTTT. This encodes CASSPESGNTIYF.

The chain carries TRBV19 and TRBJ2-3; D perhaps matches TRBD2 (7 bases). Trimming took off 4 bases at V and 0 bases at J, with 11 bases between the two ends. CDR1 LNHDA and CDR2 SQIVND come from the germline V gene (reference sequence). The CDR3 extends over 15 amino acids. The CDR3 sequence is CASSSGGASTDTQYF. DNA of the CDR3: TGTGCCAGTAGTAGTGGGGGGGCTAGCACAGATACGCAGTATTTT.

The V call is TRBV5-1, the J call TRBJ1-2, with D maybe TRBD1 (5 bases). The CDR3 is 16 residues long. Trimming removed 4 bases from V and 1 base from J, with 17 bases in between. Germline lookup yields CDR1 SGHRS and CDR2 YFSETQ. The CDR3 sequence: CASSHGTEGLNYGYTF. The DNA for the CDR3 is TGCGCCAGCAGCCACGGGACGGAGGGGCTTAACTATGGCTACACCTTC.

This rearrangement joins TRBV7-2 to TRBJ2-1; D gene unclear. The CDR3 is 15 amino acids. The germline V gene encodes CDR1 SGHTA and CDR2 FQGNSA. V was trimmed by 2 bases and J by 0 bases, leaving 8 bases between them. CDR3 loop: CASSLRLSSYNEQFF. The CDR3 bases are TGTGCCAGCAGCTTAAGACTGAGCTCCTACAATGAGCAGTTCTTC.

This chain uses TRBV5-1 with TRBJ1-1; tentatively, D is TRBD1 (5 bases). The CDR3 covers 14 residues. Germline assignment: CDR1 SGHRS and CDR2 YFSETQ. V gave up 3 bases and J gave up 4 bases, with 13 bases separating them. The CDR3 DNA reads TGCGCCAGCAGCTCCCAGGGATTCGGCACTGAAGCTTTCTTT. Encoded protein: CASSSQGFGTEAFF.

The V gene is TRBV28, the J gene TRBJ1-1, with 7 positions matching TRBD1. The germline gives CDR1 MDHEN, CDR2 SYDVKM. This CDR3 comprises 14 residues. Unmatched junction bases numbered 2, after V lost 3 bases and J lost 1 base. The CDR3 DNA is TGTGCCAGCAGTTTGGGGACAGCGAACACTGAAGCTTTCTTT. This translates into CASSLGTANTEAFF.

The rearrangement joins TRBV10-3 to TRBJ2-3; 12 bases agree with TRBD2. The V gene's germline CDR1 is ENHRY and CDR2 SYGVKD. The CDR3 is made up of 15 amino acids. J gave up 5 bases and V 5 bases, and 5 bases lay outside the gene matches. CDR3 amino acids: CAISLAGGRLDTQYF. The CDR3 nucleotides are TGTGCCATCAGTCTAGCGGGGGGGCGGTTAGATACGCAGTATTTT.

J is TRBJ1-6 and V is TRBV19; 7 nucleotides match TRBD1. Unmatched junction bases numbered 8, after V lost 5 bases and J lost 7 bases. This CDR3 comprises 15 residues. The germline V gene has CDR1 LNHDA and CDR2 SQIVND (reference sequence). CDR3 nucleotide sequence: TGTGCCAGTAGTTACACCGGGACAGCCAATTCACCCCTCCACTTT. Residues: CASSYTGTANSPLHF.

The chain recombines TRBV9 with TRBJ1-6; TRBD1 might be the D (5 bases). The CDR3 runs 15 residues. Looked up from germline, CDR1 is SGDLS and CDR2 is YYNGEE. V was cut by 0 bases and J by 9 bases, with 13 bases left in between. The CDR3 loop reads CASSVEAGLSSPLHF. CDR3 bases: TGTGCCAGCAGCGTAGAAGCAGGGCTTAGTTCACCCCTCCACTTT.

CDR3 protein: CASSPKGGDGYTF. In DNA, the CDR3 is TGTGCCAGCAGCCCTAAGGGAGGGGATGGCTACACCTTC. The rearrangement joins TRBV7-2 to TRBJ1-2; D is possibly TRBD1 (5 bases). The CDR3 runs to 13 residues. Trimming removed 5 bases at V and 6 bases at J, with 13 bases between. Looked up from germline, CDR1 is SGHTA and CDR2 is FQGNSA.

This clone was seen just once. This chain joins TRBV2 and TRBJ2-1; 12 bases are a match to TRBD2. The V gene end was trimmed by 9 bases and the J gene end by 8 bases; junction bases not matched to a gene: 17. Germline V lookup: CDR1 SNHLY, CDR2 FYNNEI. The CDR3 runs to 17 residues. The CDR3 loop is CARGRASGGAGLDEQFF. CDR3 nucleotide sequence: TGTGCCAGAGGAAGGGCTAGCGGGGGGGCCGGGTTGGATGAGCAGTTCTTC.

The rearrangement uses TRBV5-1 and TRBJ1-1, with 8 bases matching TRBD1. V shed 0 bases, J shed 1 base, and the junction held 5 bases outside the gene matches. The CDR3 extends over 16 amino acids. Germline V lookup: CDR1 SGHRS, CDR2 YFSETQ. The CDR3 DNA reads as TGCGCCAGCAGCTTGGCCCGGACAGGGAAGAACACTGAAGCTTTCTTT. It yields the protein CASSLARTGKNTEAFF.

The chain is built from TRBV24-1 and TRBJ1-2; TRBD1 agrees at 8 bases. V gave up 2 bases and J gave up 3 bases; unmatched junction bases: 1. The germline V gene encodes CDR1 KGHDR and CDR2 SFDVKD. The CDR3 totals 14 residues. The CDR3 spells CATSDSGGDYGYTF. The CDR3 DNA reads as TGTGCCACCAGTGATTCAGGGGGCGACTATGGCTACACCTTC.

This chain uses TRBV5-1 with TRBJ2-1; the D gene is possibly TRBD2 (6 bases). Germline CDR1 is SGHRS and CDR2 is YFSETQ. The CDR3 is made up of 16 amino acids. The V end lost 2 bases, the J end lost 1 base, and 13 bases lay between the germline ends. As DNA, the CDR3 is TGCGCCAGCAGCTTAGTAGGGGACTCATCCTACAATGAGCAGTTCTTC. The encoded protein is CASSLVGDSSYNEQFF.

V usage is TRBV10-3 and J usage is TRBJ2-1; TRBD2 matches at 9 bases. CDR3 size: 14 residues. Germline assignment: CDR1 ENHRY and CDR2 SYGVKD. V was clipped by 6 bases and J by 5 bases; unmatched bases: 5. CDR3 nucleotides: TGTGCCATCAGGGGGGCTAGCGGGAACAATGAGCAGTTCTTC. Residues: CAIRGASGNNEQFF.

The CDR3 nucleotides are TGCGCCAGCAGCCCTTCCCCAACAGGGCTGAACACTGAAGCTTTCTTT. Translation gives CASSPSPTGLNTEAFF. The chain links TRBV5-1 to TRBJ1-1; maybe TRBD1 (6 bases). V was pared by 4 bases and J by 0 bases, with 16 bases between. Looked up from germline, CDR1 is SGHRS and CDR2 is YFSETQ. The CDR3 loop spans 16 amino acids.

The chain is built from TRBV28 and TRBJ1-6, with 9 positions matching TRBD1. The ends lost 9 bases at V and 9 bases at J; junction bases unmatched: 6. This CDR3 is built from 13 residues. CDR1 and CDR2 from the germline V gene are MDHEN and SYDVKM. The CDR3 nucleotides are TGTGCCAGTGTAACAGGGGGCGGTTCACCCCTCCACTTT. Translation gives CASVTGGGSPLHF.

The J gene is TRBJ1-1, the V gene TRBV6-5; 7 bases agree with TRBD1. The CDR3 is 14 residues long. V trimming: 5 bases; J trimming: 1 base; junction bases outside the gene matches: 4. From germline, CDR1 is MNHEY and CDR2 SVGAGI. CDR3 protein: CASSLQGRNTEAFF. As DNA, the CDR3 is TGTGCCAGCAGTCTACAGGGGAGGAACACTGAAGCTTTCTTT.

The V call is TRBV19, the J call TRBJ1-1; 9 bases line up with TRBD1. V shed 8 bases, J shed 1 base, and the junction held 5 bases outside the gene matches. CDR1 and CDR2 (germline): LNHDA, SQIVND (reference sequence). This CDR3 is built from 14 residues. The CDR3 loop is CASGEDRGNTEAFF. CDR3 nucleotide sequence: TGTGCCAGTGGGGAGGACAGGGGGAACACTGAAGCTTTCTTT.

J is TRBJ2-1 and V is TRBV3-1 (or the pseudogene TRBV3-2); D possibly corresponds to TRBD1 (5 bases). This CDR3 comprises 15 residues. Germline V gene sequence: CDR1 LGHDT, CDR2 YNNKEL (reference sequence). V was pared by 1 base and J by 10 bases, with 17 bases between. The CDR3 loop is CASSQVRQGMGEQFF. CDR3 bases: TGTGCCAGCAGCCAAGTTCGTCAGGGAATGGGGGAGCAGTTCTTC.

V and J are TRBV2 and TRBJ1-2; TRBD1 matches 8 bases. CDR3 length: 12 amino acids. With V trimmed by 5 bases and J by 7 bases, 3 bases remained unmatched. Germline V gene lookup returns CDR1 SNHLY and CDR2 FYNNEI. The CDR3 sequence: CASSRQGFGYTF. As DNA, the CDR3 is TGTGCCAGCAGTCGACAGGGGTTTGGCTACACCTTC.

The CDR3 region is CASSLGTVAGAQETQYF. CDR3 DNA: TGTGCCAGCAGCTTAGGAACGGTAGCGGGAGCCCAAGAGACCCAGTACTTC. The gene calls are TRBV7-9 and TRBJ2-5, with 9 bases aligning to TRBD2. The V gene end was trimmed by 1 base and the J gene end by 1 base; junction bases not matched to a gene: 7. The CDR3 has 17 amino acids. Germline CDR1 reads SEHNR; CDR2 reads FQNEAQ (reference sequence).